This TCR beta chain was observed in a study of cytomegalovirus exposure and HLA in healthy donors. Study-wide results and caveats: Among donors in an Asian-associated ancestry cluster, a later analysis reportedly found fewer N-insertions than the roughly 700-donor mean. In a later analysis, across HLA loci, associated TCR counts were highest for DRB1, lowest for HLA-C.

The PCR was carried out with 60 Vbeta primers and 13 Jbeta primers. Here immunoSEQ multiplex PCR was the method, and the copy in TCRdb shows in-frame clones only, minus some. The sample data list around 200,000 clones. The CDR3 contains 15 residues. Germline V gene sequence: CDR1 SGHRS, CDR2 YFSETQ. V was pared by 0 bases and J by 2 bases, with 4 bases of the junction left unmatched. On this clone itself: What it binds is not known.

V and J are TRBV5-1 and TRBJ2-5; 7 positions agree with TRBD1. Sequences were obtained from PBMCs. This sequence was found in a woman aged 25 to 39 in good health and CMV-seropositive. The CDR3 loop is CASSLVGGDQETQYF. The CDR3 DNA follows: TGCGCCAGCAGCTTGGTAGGGGGCGATCAAGAGACCCAGTACTTC.